One sample yielded the 16 T cell receptor beta chains listed below, sequenced in a study of T cells in localized non-small cell lung cancer. Produced via immunoSEQ multiplex PCR; TCRdb's table is partial and in-frame only. Of around 33,000 clones listed, about 83% were seen once; the top ten hold 7% to 7.5%. The sample was peripheral blood, taken before any cancer treatment. The receptors originated from a woman aged 40 to 75 with stage I lung adenocarcinoma.

The CDR3: CASSLGTGGTETQYF. Here the CDR3 DNA reads TGTGCCAGCAGCTTAGGGACAGGGGGCACGGAGACCCAGTACTTC. The V call is TRBV11-2, the J call TRBJ2-5; the match to TRBD1 covers 11 bases. Germline V gives CDR1 SGHAT, CDR2 FQNNGV. V shed 1 base, J shed 5 bases, and the junction held 3 bases outside the gene matches. CDR3 length: 15 amino acids. Based on the CDR3 plus reference TRBV11-2 and TRBJ2-5, the full variable domain is EAGVAQSPRYKIIEKRQSVAFWCNPISGHATLYWYQQILGQGPKLLIQFQNNGVVDDSQLPKDRFSAERLKGVDSTLKIQPAKLEDSAVYLCASSLGTGGTETQYFGPGTRLLVL.

As DNA, the CDR3 is TGTGCCAGCAGCTTTCCTCCCGGAAACACCATATATTTT. It specifies CASSFPPGNTIYF. The chain recombines TRBV7-9 with TRBJ1-3; D is unclear. Trimming stripped 3 bases from V and 4 bases from J, with 7 bases between. CDR1 is SEHNR and CDR2 is FQNEAQ in the germline V gene (reference sequence). CDR3 length: 13 residues. The full variable domain, completed using reference TRBV7-9 and TRBJ1-3, is DTGVSQNPRHKITKRGQNVTFRCDPISEHNRLYWYRQTLGQGPEFLTYFQNEAQLEKSRLLSDRFSAERPKGSFSTLEIQRTEQGDSAMYLCASSFPPGNTIYFGEGSWLTVV.

The chain employs TRBV18 and TRBJ2-1; the D gene is possibly TRBD2 (5 bases). The germline V gene encodes CDR1 KGHSH and CDR2 LQKENI. With 4 bases removed from V and 2 bases from J, the gap between germline ends came to 18 bases. There are 17 residues in the CDR3. The CDR3 region has the DNA TGTGCCAGCTCACTCCACGGTGGCAAGGGAGCCTACAATGAGCAGTTCTTC. It codes for CASSLHGGKGAYNEQFF.

The chain combines TRBV5-1 with TRBJ2-1; D is possibly TRBD2 (7 bases). This CDR3 is 15 amino acids long. Germline V gives CDR1 SGHRS, CDR2 YFSETQ. Trimming left V 3 bases short and J 10 bases short, with 20 bases between. This chain's CDR3 is CASSSLFRGAAEQFF. Here the CDR3 DNA reads TGCGCCAGCAGCTCGCTGTTTCGGGGGGCGGCGGAGCAGTTCTTC.

This clone appeared once. This chain links TRBV5-1 with TRBJ1-1; no clear D gene. Germline-derived CDR1 and CDR2 are SGHRS and YFSETQ. This CDR3 has 13 residues. Between the trimmed V and J ends, which lost 3 bases and 0 bases, there was a span of 6 bases. CDR3 nucleotides: TGCGCCAGCAGCTCCACCCTGAACACTGAAGCTTTCTTT. It specifies CASSSTLNTEAFF.

This sequence joins TRBV28 and TRBJ2-1; either TRBD1 or TRBD2 may fit D (6 bases each). The germline V gene has CDR1 MDHEN and CDR2 SYDVKM. The CDR3 totals 15 residues. V was clipped by 6 bases and J by 4 bases, with 16 bases between them. CDR3 loop: CASRGWGASYNEQFF. DNA for the CDR3: TGTGCCAGCAGAGGGTGGGGGGCATCGTACAATGAGCAGTTCTTC.

The gene calls are TRBV4-1 and TRBJ1-2, with 8 bases aligning to TRBD1. J gave up 5 bases and V 4 bases, and 6 bases lay outside the gene matches. The CDR3 runs to 14 residues. The germline CDR1 and CDR2 sequences are MGHRA and YSYEKL. In DNA, the CDR3 is TGCGCCAGCAGCCCCCAGACAGGGGTATATGGCTACACCTTC. Residues: CASSPQTGVYGYTF.

The V call is TRBV2, the J call TRBJ2-5, with a possible D match to TRBD1 (6 bases). V lost 2 bases and J 5 bases, leaving 15 bases between the germline ends. The length of the CDR3 is 15 residues. The V gene's germline CDR1 is SNHLY and CDR2 FYNNEI. The CDR3 loop reads CASSELRGSRETQYF. DNA of the CDR3: TGTGCCAGCAGTGAACTGAGGGGGAGTCGGGAGACCCAGTACTTC.

J is TRBJ2-7 and V is TRBV5-1, with D tentatively TRBD2 (5 bases). The CDR3 loop spans 12 amino acids. Germline CDR1 and CDR2: SGHRS and YFSETQ. With 0 bases removed from V and 7 bases from J, the gap between germline ends came to 8 bases. CDR3 bases: TGCGCCAGCAGCTTGGGGCCGGGGGAGCAGTACTTC. As protein: CASSLGPGEQYF.

The gene calls are TRBV6-1 and TRBJ2-1; possible D gene TRBD1, 5 bases. This CDR3 spans 15 amino acids. Between the trimmed V and J ends, which lost 11 bases and 6 bases, there was a span of 23 bases. The germline CDR1 and CDR2 sequences are MNHNS and SASEGT. This chain's CDR3 is CACDSVFDGSNEQFF. In DNA, the CDR3 is TGTGCCTGCGACAGTGTTTTTGATGGAAGCAATGAGCAGTTCTTC.

This rearrangement joins TRBV19 to TRBJ2-2; no firm D call. The germline gives CDR1 LNHDA, CDR2 SQIVND (reference sequence). There are 14 residues in the CDR3. The V gene lost 6 bases and the J gene lost 2 bases, with 10 bases spanning the gap. In DNA, the CDR3 is TGTGCCAGTAGCAGGACCACAAACACCGGGGAGCTGTTTTTT. This encodes CASSRTTNTGELFF.

This chain links TRBV28 with TRBJ2-5, with TRBD1 identical over 12 bases. In germline, CDR1 is MDHEN, CDR2 SYDVKM. Unmatched junction bases numbered 5, after V lost 5 bases and J lost 4 bases. The CDR3 spans 15 residues. DNA for the CDR3: TGTGCCAGCAGTCCGGGACAGGGGGCCGGAGAGACCCAGTACTTC. Translated: CASSPGQGAGETQYF. Full variable domain (remainder filled in from reference TRBV28 and TRBJ2-5): DVKVTQSSRYLVKRTGEKVFLECVQDMDHENMFWYRQDPGLGLRLIYFSYDVKMKEKGDIPEGYSVSREKKERFSLILESASTNQTSMYLCASSPGQGAGETQYFGPGTRLLVL.

This rearrangement joins TRBV5-1 to TRBJ1-6, with TRBD1 matching over 8 bases. With 3 bases clipped from V and 7 bases from J, the junction kept 3 bases outside the gene matches. The CDR3 loop spans 14 amino acids. Per germline, CDR1 SGHRS and CDR2 YFSETQ. The CDR3 loop reads CASSSQGANSPLHF. In nucleotides, the CDR3 is TGCGCCAGCAGCTCCCAGGGGGCCAATTCACCCCTCCACTTT.

The chain links TRBV7-6 to TRBJ1-1; 7 bases line up with TRBD1. The V and J ends lost 4 bases and 0 bases, in that order; junction bases with no gene match: 8. The CDR3 extends over 16 amino acids. The germline V gene has CDR1 SGHVS and CDR2 FNYEAQ. Here the CDR3 DNA reads TGTGCCAGCAGCTCTCAACCGGGACAGATGAACACTGAAGCTTTCTTT. This codes for CASSSQPGQMNTEAFF. Full variable domain (outside the CDR3, taken from reference TRBV7-6 and TRBJ1-1): GAGVSQSPRYKVTKRGQDVALRCDPISGHVSLYWYRQALGQGPEFLTYFNYEAQQDKSGLPNDRFSAERPEGSISTLTIQRTEQRDSAMYRCASSSQPGQMNTEAFFGQGTRLTVV.

This chain joins TRBV5-1 and TRBJ2-4; TRBD1 matches 9 bases. The CDR3 has 15 amino acids. The V and J ends lost 3 bases and 7 bases, in that order; junction bases with no gene match: 8. The V gene's germline CDR1 is SGHRS and CDR2 YFSETQ. The chain's CDR3 is CASSSSGTGSNIQYF. CDR3 in DNA: TGCGCCAGCAGCTCCTCCGGGACAGGGTCGAACATTCAGTACTTC.

The V gene is TRBV27, the J gene TRBJ1-5, with TRBD1 matching over 8 bases. Germline V gives CDR1 MNHEY, CDR2 SMNVEV (reference sequence). V trimming: 6 bases; J trimming: 1 base; junction bases outside the gene matches: 8. CDR3 size: 16 residues. CDR3 sequence reads: CASRSYGQGSNQPQHF. CDR3 coding DNA: TGTGCCAGCAGGTCTTACGGACAGGGAAGCAATCAGCCCCAGCATTTT.